The 17 T cell receptor beta chains below were found in one sample sequenced in a study of identical twins. MiXCR, applied by TCRdb to the 5' RACE reads, yields one record per CDR3 protein. In the table there are about 890,000 distinct CDR3 sequences, approximately 13% of which are singletons. These data were also reused for a study on yellow fever vaccine responses in identical twins.

The sequenced sample was PBMCs. The receptor set was obtained from a woman between 18 and 30 years old in good health.

Only a few counts were recorded for this clonotype. V usage is TRBV7-9 and J usage is TRBJ2-2; D remains unclear. V gave up 5 bases and J gave up 4 bases, with 14 bases separating them. Germline lookup yields CDR1 SEHNR and CDR2 FQNEAQ (reference sequence). The CDR3 is made up of 15 amino acids. CDR3: CASSPKVSGTGELFF. As DNA, the CDR3 is TGTGCCAGCAGCCCGAAAGTTTCGGGCACCGGGGAGCTGTTTTTT.

This chain joins TRBV3-1 and TRBJ1-1; D might be TRBD1 (5 bases). The CDR3 runs to 15 residues. CDR1 is LGHDT and CDR2 is YNNKEL in the germline V gene (reference sequence). V was trimmed by 10 bases and J by 0 bases, leaving 18 bases between them. The CDR3 DNA reads TGTGCCACCACCCGGACGACAGACCTGAACACTGAAGCTTTCTTT. It translates to CATTRTTDLNTEAFF.

This clonotype was counted a few times. The chain combines TRBV20-1 with TRBJ2-1; 13 bases agree with TRBD2. The trim removed 5 bases at V and 0 bases at J, leaving 7 bases unmatched. CDR3 length equals 17 residues. CDR1 is DFQATT, CDR2 SNEGSKA, per germline (reference sequence). The CDR3 nucleotides are TGCAGTGCTCCGACTAGCGGGGGGCAGAGCTCCTACAATGAGCAGTTCTTC. Translating it yields CSAPTSGGQSSYNEQFF.

This clonotype was seen more than once but under ten times. CDR3 loop: CASSGITGDRYAFF. In DNA form, the CDR3 reads TGTGCCAGCAGCGGAATTACAGGGGATCGTTATGCTTTCTTT. The chain recombines TRBV7-9 with TRBJ1-1, with TRBD1 matching 7 bases. Germline loops: CDR1 SEHNR, CDR2 FQNEAQ (reference sequence). V shed 5 bases, J shed 11 bases, and the junction held 14 bases outside the gene matches. This CDR3 contains 14 residues.

This clonotype turned up a few times. The rearrangement uses TRBV12-3 or TRBV12-4 and TRBJ2-1; D is possibly TRBD1 (6 bases). This CDR3 region has 15 residues. The V end lost 3 bases, the J end lost 5 bases, and 14 bases lay between the germline ends. The CDR3: CASSLGHGTNNEQFF. Written as DNA, the CDR3 is TGTGCCAGCAGTTTGGGACACGGAACAAACAATGAGCAGTTCTTC.

This clonotype was seen only a few times. CDR3 protein: CASSPPGQGFAGANVLTF. The CDR3, as DNA: TGTGCCAGCAGTCCCCCAGGCCAGGGCTTTGCTGGGGCCAACGTCCTGACTTTC. V is TRBV28 and J is TRBJ2-6; TRBD1 might be the D (5 bases). Trimming left V 5 bases short and J 2 bases short, with 19 bases between. There are 18 residues in the CDR3. CDR1 is MDHEN and CDR2 is SYDVKM in the germline V gene.

V is TRBV4-1 and J is TRBJ1-1; D is uncertain. Germline lookup yields CDR1 MGHRA and CDR2 YSYEKL. Trimming pared 2 bases from V and 4 bases from J, leaving 8 bases between. The CDR3 runs to 13 residues. The CDR3 DNA follows: TGCGCCAGCAGCCAAACGAGGAGCACTGAAGCTTTCTTT. Translating gives CASSQTRSTEAFF.

The chain combines TRBV5-5 with TRBJ2-1; tentative D call: TRBD2 (6 bases). The CDR3 has 16 amino acids. Trimming took off 4 bases at V and 7 bases at J, with 21 bases between the two ends. CDR1 is SGHKS, CDR2 YYEKEE, per germline (reference sequence). The CDR3 bases are TGTGCCAGCAGCCCCCTTGGGGGGTTAGTCGTGAATGAGCAGTTCTTC. Protein sequence: CASSPLGGLVVNEQFF.

Many counts were recorded for this clonotype. This chain connects TRBV27 to TRBJ1-1, with D tentatively TRBD1 (5 bases). CDR1 MNHEY and CDR2 SMNVEV come from the germline V gene (reference sequence). Trimming removed 11 bases at V and 1 base at J, with 14 bases between. This CDR3 has 13 amino acids. DNA of the CDR3: TGTGCCGTGAGGGGCGCGGGGAACACTGAAGCTTTCTTT. Its protein product is CAVRGAGNTEAFF.

This clonotype came up a few times. V is TRBV5-6 and J is TRBJ1-1, with D hard to call. This CDR3 comprises 18 residues. The ends were cut back, 0 bases at V and 0 bases at J, with 18 bases in the middle. CDR1 and CDR2 from the germline V gene are SGHDT and YYEEEE. In DNA form, the CDR3 reads TGTGCCAGCAGCTTGGAGCCGTCGGGGTTCAGGATGAACACTGAAGCTTTCTTT. This encodes CASSLEPSGFRMNTEAFF.

This chain joins TRBV7-8 and TRBJ1-5, with D hard to call. The CDR3 totals 15 residues. Germline CDR1 is SGHVS and CDR2 is FQNEAQ. V was shortened by 5 bases and J by 9 bases, with 20 bases between the two germline ends. The CDR3 spells CASSHGLRSEGPQHF. The CDR3 DNA reads TGTGCCAGCAGCCATGGGCTTCGATCGGAAGGGCCCCAGCATTTT.

This clonotype has at least ten counts. V is TRBV12-3 or TRBV12-4 and J is TRBJ2-3; D call uncertain. Trimming stripped 2 bases from V and 0 bases from J, with 9 bases between. The CDR3 is 15 amino acids. The CDR3 sequence is CASSLPDTSTDTQYF. CDR3 nucleotide sequence: TGTGCCAGCAGTTTACCCGACACTAGCACAGATACGCAGTATTTT.

This clonotype was detected a few times. The J gene is TRBJ2-1, the V gene TRBV15; 8 nucleotides line up with TRBD2. This CDR3 contains 15 residues. After removal of 1 base from V and 14 bases from J, the junction contained 13 bases not matched to a gene. Germline CDR1 reads LNHNV; CDR2 reads YYDKDF (reference sequence). Written as DNA, the CDR3 is TGTGCCACCAGCAGAGGAGGCGGGGGGCCCACTGGGAAGTTCTTC. Translating gives CATSRGGGGPTGKFF. The entire variable domain, with the rest obtained from reference TRBV15 and TRBJ2-1, is as follows: DAMVIQNPRYQVTQFGKPVTLSCSQTLNHNVMYWYQQKSSQAPKLLFHYYDKDFNNEADTPDNFQSRRPNTSFCFLDIRSPGLGDTAMYLCATSRGGGGPTGKFFGPGTRLTVL.

CDR3 DNA: TGCAGTGCTCGAAGCCCACTAGCCCACGAGCAGTACTTC. Its protein product is CSARSPLAHEQYF. The V and J genes are TRBV20-1 and TRBJ2-7; D might be TRBD2 (6 bases). Germline-derived CDR1 and CDR2 are DFQATT and SNEGSKA (reference sequence). V dropped 5 bases and J dropped 5 bases, with 16 bases sitting between them. CDR3 length: 13 residues.

This clonotype occurred many times. The chain links TRBV20-1 to TRBJ1-6; D not resolved. The length of the CDR3 is 15 residues. Germline assignment: CDR1 DFQATT and CDR2 SNEGSKA (reference sequence). V gave up 6 bases and J gave up 0 bases, with 12 bases separating them. The CDR3 DNA reads as TGCAGTGCCGAGGATAACCTCTCCTATAATTCACCCCTCCACTTT. Translated: CSAEDNLSYNSPLHF.

This clonotype showed up just a few times. One end of the junction varies from germline; a read error may be responsible. This CDR3 reads CASSLAAVSSDEQFF. The CDR3 bases are TGTGCCAGCAGCCTAGCGGCGGTGTCCAGCGATGAGCAGTTCTTC. The chain uses TRBV7-9 and TRBJ2-1, with 7 bases aligning to TRBD2. There are 15 residues in the CDR3. Germline CDR1 and CDR2: SEHNR and FQNEAQ (reference sequence).

V is TRBV20-1 and J is TRBJ2-1; TRBD2 matches at 12 bases. CDR3 length: 15 residues. V lost 2 bases and J lost 5; bases outside the gene matches: 4. In germline, CDR1 is DFQATT, CDR2 SNEGSKA (reference sequence). CDR3 DNA sequence: TGCAGTGCTAGAAACCTAGCGGGAGGGAACAATGAGCAGTTCTTC. This encodes CSARNLAGGNNEQFF.